These T cell receptor beta chains were read from a single sample in a study of CD8+CD57+ T cells in acquired aplastic anemia. TCRdb reprocessed the reads with MiXCR, giving one entry per CDR3 protein. The data show more than 150,000 distinct CDR3 sequences, 46% seen once. The sample was sorted CD4+, CD8+, or CD8+CD57+ T cells (not recorded which) from PBMCs. These receptors all stem from a human donor in good health. Each CDR3 is given with its conserved first and last residue. D genes are given only for firm matches. The size entry is marked missing in some rows and otherwise reads once, few, many or a size class.

TRBJ1-6	-	-	TRBV10-3	CAISEGGSALHF	TGTGCCATCAGTGAAGGGGGATCGGCCCTCCACTTT
TRBJ2-7	-	-	TRBV29-1	CSVEGVRVKFYEQYF	TGCAGCGTTGAAGGCGTCAGGGTAAAGTTCTACGAGCAGTACTTC
TRBJ2-7	-	-	TRBV7-3	CASSFTGSPSYEQYF	TGTGCCAGCAGCTTTACCGGGTCTCCCTCCTACGAGCAGTACTTC
TRBJ1-1	-	-	TRBV5-8	CASSLFRGHTEAFF	TGTGCCAGCAGCTTGTTCCGGGGTCACACTGAAGCTTTCTTT
TRBJ2-3	-	-	TRBV29-1	CSYRWSLTDTQYF	TGCAGCTACAGGTGGAGCCTCACAGATACGCAGTATTTT
TRBJ1-2	many	-	TRBV6-1	CASSGSTIQGYTF	TGTGCCAGCAGTGGTTCCACCATCCAGGGCTACACCTTC
TRBJ1-5	many	-	TRBV7-8	CASSLNRDISNQPQHF	TGTGCCAGCAGCTTAAACAGGGACATCAGCAATCAGCCCCAGCATTTT
TRBJ1-1	-	TRBD1	TRBV7-2	CASSSPGQGRTEAFF	TGTGCCAGCAGCTCTCCGGGACAGGGTCGCACTGAAGCTTTCTTT
TRBJ2-7	many	-	TRBV9	CASSVASDSEQYF	TGTGCCAGCAGCGTAGCCAGTGACAGCGAGCAGTACTTC
TRBJ1-5	-	-	TRBV25-1	CASSSYGNQPQHF	TGTGCCAGCAGCTCTTATGGCAATCAGCCCCAGCATTTT
TRBJ2-5	-	-	TRBV15	CATSRDHGETQYF	TGTGCCACCAGCAGAGATCACGGCGAGACCCAGTACTTC
TRBJ2-7	many	-	TRBV4-2	CASSQDPGRVGSYEQYF	TGTGCCAGCAGCCAAGATCCGGGGCGGGTGGGATCCTACGAGCAGTACTTC
TRBJ2-5	-	-	TRBV10-2	CASSRRVEETQYF	TGCGCCAGCAGCCGCAGGGTAGAAGAGACCCAGTACTTC
TRBJ2-7	-	TRBD2	TRBV7-2	CASSLAEASGRRAYEQYF	TGTGCCAGCAGCTTAGCGGAGGCTAGCGGGAGACGGGCCTACGAGCAGTACTTC
TRBJ2-5	-	TRBD2	TRBV18	CASSPSAGRNGETQYF	TGTGCCAGCTCACCATCAGCCGGGAGGAACGGGGAGACCCAGTACTTC
TRBJ2-7	many	TRBD1	TRBV25-1	CASSEWAGQDVEEQYF	TGTGCCAGCAGTGAATGGGCGGGACAGGACGTTGAGGAGCAGTACTTC
TRBJ2-7	-	TRBD2	TRBV6-2/TRBV6-3	CASTKVLAGMQEQYF	TGTGCCAGCACCAAAGTACTAGCGGGTATGCAGGAGCAGTACTTC
TRBJ1-3	few	-	TRBV10-3	CASSDRFGASGNTIYF	TGTGCCAGCAGTGATAGGTTTGGTGCCTCTGGAAACACCATATATTTT